The clone carrying this TCR beta chain has just one count. Its antigen remains unidentified. The PCR contained 60 Vbeta and 13 Jbeta primers. The data were produced by immunoSEQ multiplex PCR, yet TCRdb's version contains in-frame clones alone and is incomplete. This sample has about 90,000 clones, with approximately 71% found just once. These data belong to a study of cytomegalovirus exposure and HLA in healthy donors. Study-wide points: An assumption of roughly uniform sequencing depth across donors underlay the presence/absence analyses. Later, an analysis found that common viral pathogens appeared to be linked with several of the most significant clusters.

This CDR3 region has 16 residues. Germline lookup yields CDR1 SEHNR and CDR2 FQNEAQ (reference sequence). J was trimmed by 8 bases and V by 3 bases; bases with no gene match: 11. The receptor's source is a woman in her late teens or twenties in good health and CMV-seropositive. The chain couples TRBV7-9 to TRBJ2-1; TRBD2 matches at 9 bases. The sequencing sample was made of PBMCs. In nucleotides, the CDR3 is TGTGCCAGCAGCTTGTTAGCGGGAGTGGGCCACGATGAGCAGTTCTTC. Its protein product is CASSLLAGVGHDEQFF.